This TCR beta chain was sequenced in a study of blood T cell repertoires in COVID-19. Study-level information: The analysed material was cDNA or gDNA that came from T cells, B-cell-depleted T cells, or PBMCs.

Original data processing: Amplified reference gene primers provided the basis for estimating nucleated cell counts. Libraries were prepared by immunoSEQ multiplex PCR; TCRdb keeps only in-frame clonotypes and omits some of them. For V, J and clone size, that table is used; D and trimming come from the DNA. The sample has 110,000 or so clones, over 60% seen once. This CDR3 has 12 residues. CDR1 is GTSNPN and CDR2 is SVGIG in the germline V gene (reference sequence). V shed 4 bases, J shed 6 bases, and the junction held 5 bases outside the gene matches. The chain is built from TRBV30 and TRBJ1-1; the match to TRBD1 covers 7 bases. The material sequenced was peripheral blood. This sequence was found in a man in his 70s with acute or convalescent COVID-19. The CDR3 reads CAWTRQGAEAFF. CDR3 DNA: TGTGCCTGGACCCGACAGGGCGCTGAAGCTTTCTTT.